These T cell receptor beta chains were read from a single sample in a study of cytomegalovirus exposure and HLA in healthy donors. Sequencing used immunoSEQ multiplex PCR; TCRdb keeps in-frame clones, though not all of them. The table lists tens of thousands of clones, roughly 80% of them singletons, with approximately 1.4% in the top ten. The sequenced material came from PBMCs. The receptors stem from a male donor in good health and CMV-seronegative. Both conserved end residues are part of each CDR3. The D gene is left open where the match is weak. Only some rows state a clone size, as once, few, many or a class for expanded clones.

CASSSTGTGDYEQYF | TGCGCCAGCAGCTCCACCGGGACAGGGGACTACGAGCAGTACTTC | TRBD1 | TRBJ2-7 | TRBV5-1 | -
CASSEQGGNQPQHF | TGCGCCAGCAGTGAACAGGGTGGTAATCAGCCCCAGCATTTT | - | TRBJ1-5 | TRBV10-2 | -
CASSPSRQRSYEQYF | TGTGCCAGCTCACCAAGTCGACAGCGCTCCTACGAGCAGTACTTC | - | TRBJ2-7 | TRBV18 | -
CASRAPTDTQYF | TGTGCCAGCAGGGCCCCCACAGATACGCAGTATTTT | - | TRBJ2-3 | TRBV6-5 | -
CASSDTGHMIANYGYTF | TGTGCCAGCAGTGACACCGGACACATGATCGCTAACTATGGCTACACCTTC | - | TRBJ1-2 | TRBV28 | -
CSVVRGQVKAFF | TGCAGCGTTGTACGAGGGCAGGTAAAAGCTTTCTTT | - | TRBJ1-1 | TRBV29-1 | -
CASSLAVGGAEQYF | TGCGCCAGCAGCTTGGCGGTAGGGGGCGCCGAGCAGTACTTC | TRBD1 | TRBJ2-7 | TRBV5-1 | -
CASSLSGLTYEQYF | TGTGCCAGCAGTTTATCTGGGCTGACCTACGAGCAGTACTTC | - | TRBJ2-7 | TRBV28 | -
CASSLKAGSNGELFF | TGTGCCAGCAGCTTAAAGGCAGGGTCGAACGGGGAGCTGTTTTTT | - | TRBJ2-2 | TRBV7-2 | -
CASSSTRGRGYNEQFF | TGTGCCAGCAGTTCTACCAGGGGTCGGGGCTACAATGAGCAGTTCTTC | - | TRBJ2-1 | TRBV6-6 | -
CASSFGESSYEQYF | TGTGCCAGCAGCTTCGGGGAGAGCTCCTACGAGCAGTACTTC | - | TRBJ2-7 | TRBV11-2 | -
CASSLVGGSGEQFF | TGCGCCAGCAGCTTGGTGGGCGGGAGCGGAGAGCAGTTCTTC | TRBD2 | TRBJ2-1 | TRBV5-1 | -
CASSLFSGLRETQYF | TGTGCCAGCAGTTTATTCTCGGGACTTAGAGAGACCCAGTACTTC | - | TRBJ2-5 | TRBV27 | few
CASSVGTGRGYTF | TGTGCCAGCAGCGTGGGGACAGGACGAGGCTACACCTTC | TRBD1 | TRBJ1-2 | TRBV9 | -
CASSDSGAPKTPLHF | TGTGCCAGCAGCGATTCGGGAGCCCCCAAGACACCCCTCCACTTT | - | TRBJ1-6 | TRBV5-8 | -
CASSLVGGWGLAEGETQYF | TGTGCCAGCAGCTTGGTAGGAGGTTGGGGACTAGCGGAGGGAGAGACCCAGTACTTC | TRBD2 | TRBJ2-5 | TRBV5-6 | -
CASSPSLSDRGQAFF | TGTGCCAGCAGCCCGTCCCTCTCGGACAGGGGGCAAGCTTTCTTT | TRBD1 | TRBJ1-1 | TRBV7-9 | -
CASSQQDRVSYNSPLHF | TGTGCCAGCAGCCAACAGGACAGGGTGTCCTATAATTCACCCCTCCACTTT | TRBD1 | TRBJ1-6 | TRBV14 | -
CASRSIAGEQFF | TGTGCCAGCAGATCTATAGCGGGTGAGCAGTTCTTC | TRBD2 | TRBJ2-1 | TRBV6-5 | -
CATSTPYTEYQKQGAGVHGYTF | TGTGCCACCAGCACACCATATACTGAATATCAAAAACAGGGGGCTGGGGTCCATGGCTACACCTTC | TRBD1 | TRBJ1-2 | TRBV15 | -
CASSLALGQGNNYGYTF | TGCGCCAGCAGCTTGGCCTTGGGACAGGGAAATAACTATGGCTACACCTTC | TRBD1 | TRBJ1-2 | TRBV5-1 | -
CASSVASSYNEQFF | TGCGCCAGCAGCGTAGCGAGCTCCTACAATGAGCAGTTCTTC | - | TRBJ2-1 | TRBV5-1 | -
CAISPSYEQYF | TGTGCCATCAGTCCGAGCTACGAGCAGTACTTC | - | TRBJ2-7 | TRBV10-3 | -
CASSSSGTGELFF | TGTGCCAGCAGCTCTAGTGGCACCGGGGAGCTGTTTTTT | - | TRBJ2-2 | TRBV7-9 | -
CASSSSDSVSYEQYF | TGCGCCAGCAGCTCTTCGGACAGCGTCTCCTACGAGCAGTACTTC | - | TRBJ2-7 | TRBV5-1 | few
CASSVGGDPYNEQFF | TGTGCCAGCAGCGTAGGCGGGGACCCCTACAATGAGCAGTTCTTC | - | TRBJ2-1 | TRBV9 | -
CASSSRLTNEKLFF | TGTGCCAGTAGTTCCCGACTGACTAATGAAAAACTGTTTTTT | - | TRBJ1-4 | TRBV19 | -
CASSYPRGPQNTQYF | TGTGCCAGCAGTTACCCTAGGGGTCCACAGAATACGCAGTATTTT | - | TRBJ2-3 | TRBV6-5 | -
CASSPVGRRQGSVYEQFF | TGTGCCAGCAGCCCGGTAGGGAGGAGACAGGGGTCGGTTTATGAGCAGTTCTTC | TRBD1 | TRBJ2-1 | TRBV11-2 | few
CASSLELSGGAGVTEAFF | TGTGCCAGCAGCTTAGAACTGTCGGGGGGCGCCGGGGTCACTGAAGCTTTCTTT | - | TRBJ1-1 | TRBV7-2 | -
CASFMYGYTF | TGTGCCAGCTTCATGTATGGCTACACCTTC | - | TRBJ1-2 | TRBV28 | -
CASSRTEYGYTF | TGTGCCAGTAGTCGAACAGAGTATGGCTACACCTTC | - | TRBJ1-2 | TRBV19 | once